The 15 T cell receptor beta chains reported below all come from one sample, sequenced in a study of CD8+CD57+ T cells in acquired aplastic anemia. TCR beta VDJ and CDR3 profiling used genomic DNA as template. MiXCR, run by TCRdb on the reads, gives a single entry per CDR3 protein. The sample holds about 140,000 distinct CDR3 sequences; 35% to 50% are singletons and the top ten take 8% to 9%. What was sequenced was sorted CD4+, CD8+, or CD8+CD57+ T cells (not recorded which) from PBMCs. The source of these receptors is a human donor in good health, serving as a control.

The chain employs TRBV6-5 and TRBJ1-1; no clear D gene. The CDR3 is made up of 14 amino acids. Germline values: CDR1 MNHEY, CDR2 SVGAGI. Trimming stripped 1 base from V and 2 bases from J, with 8 bases between. The CDR3 is CASSYLTLNTEAFF. The CDR3 DNA reads TGTGCCAGCAGTTACTTGACCCTCAACACTGAAGCTTTCTTT.

At least ten counts were recorded for this clonotype. The rearrangement uses TRBV2 and TRBJ1-5; no clear D gene. Germline V CDR1 and CDR2: SNHLY, FYNNEI. The germline V and J ends were trimmed by 6 bases and 0 bases, with 9 bases remaining between them. The CDR3 is 14 residues long. The CDR3 here is CASRLGSSNQPQHF. CDR3 in DNA: TGTGCCAGCAGACTAGGATCTAGCAATCAGCCCCAGCATTTT.

This clonotype showed up many times. This chain uses TRBV20-1 with TRBJ1-1; 8 nucleotides align to TRBD1. V gave up 5 bases and J gave up 6 bases; unmatched junction bases: 8. This CDR3 has 13 amino acids. Germline CDR1 and CDR2: DFQATT and SNEGSKA (reference sequence). The CDR3 DNA is TGCAGTGCTGCAGCAGGGGGCGCGGCTGAAGCTTTCTTT. This translates into CSAAAGGAAEAFF.

Many counts were recorded for this clonotype. The gene calls are TRBV10-2 and TRBJ2-5; 10 bases line up with TRBD1. This CDR3 contains 16 residues. From germline, CDR1 is WSHSY and CDR2 SAAADI. The ends lost 3 bases at V and 10 bases at J; junction bases unmatched: 14. CDR3 nucleotide sequence: TGCGCCAGCAGTGATGACAGGGGGCCTTTAATACGAGTCCAGTACTTC. It yields the protein CASSDDRGPLIRVQYF.

V and J are TRBV5-1 and TRBJ2-1; perhaps D is TRBD1 or TRBD2 (5 bases each). This CDR3 has 17 amino acids. Trimming cost V 4 bases and J 0 bases, with 17 bases left between them. CDR1 SGHRS and CDR2 YFSETQ come from the germline V gene. DNA of the CDR3: TGCGCCAGCAGCCTCCTACCCAGGGAGAGCTCCTACAATGAGCAGTTCTTC. The encoded protein is CASSLLPRESSYNEQFF. Looking up the rest from reference TRBV5-1 and TRBJ2-1 gives the full variable domain: KAGVTQTPRYLIKTRGQQVTLSCSPISGHRSVSWYQQTPGQGLQFLFEYFSETQRNKGNFPGRFSGRQFSNSRSEMNVSTLELGDSALYLCASSLLPRESSYNEQFFGPGTRLTVL.

As for this clonotype: Given a much more abundant clone one base away, this may be a read error. The chain is built from TRBV11-3 and TRBJ2-5, with a weak D call TRBD1 (5 bases). The ends were cut back, 5 bases at V and 7 bases at J, with 20 bases in the middle. Looked up from germline, CDR1 is SGHNT and CDR2 is YENEEA. The CDR3 length is 15 residues. CDR3 sequence: CASSDRQRLKGTQYF. In DNA, the CDR3 is TGTGCCAGCAGCGACCGACAGAGATTAAAGGGGACCCAGTACTTC.

This chain connects TRBV10-2 to TRBJ2-3; 10 bases fit TRBD2. The CDR3 is 16 residues long. The V gene end was trimmed by 5 bases and the J gene end by 2 bases; junction bases not matched to a gene: 7. Looked up from germline, CDR1 is WSHSY and CDR2 is SAAADI. CDR3 sequence: CASSSDLAGDTDTQYF. The CDR3 DNA follows: TGCGCCAGCAGTTCCGATCTAGCGGGAGACACAGATACGCAGTATTTT.

The table lists this clonotype with many counts. This sequence joins TRBV11-1 and TRBJ1-4; 8 bases align to TRBD1. CDR1 is SGHAT and CDR2 is FQDESV in the germline V gene (reference sequence). CDR3 size: 16 residues. V lost 3 bases and J lost 0; bases outside the gene matches: 3. This chain's CDR3 is CASSFQGAATNEKLFF. The CDR3 region has the DNA TGTGCCAGCAGCTTCCAGGGGGCTGCAACTAATGAAAAACTGTTTTTT.

This rearrangement joins TRBV10-3 to TRBJ2-5; D ambiguous. CDR1 is ENHRY and CDR2 is SYGVKD in the germline V gene. The V gene lost 6 bases and the J gene lost 2 bases, with 7 bases spanning the gap. The CDR3 covers 12 residues. For the CDR3, the DNA is TGTGCCATCAGCACAGATCAAGAGACCCAGTACTTC. It translates to CAISTDQETQYF.

This clonotype was seen at least ten times. This sequence joins TRBV4-2 and TRBJ2-1; D is perhaps TRBD1 or TRBD2 (5 bases each). The CDR3 consists of 15 residues. The V end lost 3 bases, the J end lost 6 bases, and 15 bases lay between the germline ends. CDR1 is LGHNA, CDR2 YNFKEQ, per germline. The CDR3: CASSQGLEGTNEQFF. The CDR3 region has the DNA TGTGCCAGCAGCCAGGGCCTGGAAGGGACCAATGAGCAGTTCTTC.

This clonotype was seen at least ten times. The gene calls are TRBV10-3 and TRBJ2-3; D gene uncertain. Germline assignment: CDR1 ENHRY and CDR2 SYGVKD. Deletions cut 11 bases from V and 0 bases from J, with 12 bases between. CDR3 size: 13 residues. As DNA, the CDR3 is TGTGCCGTCCAAGCGTACAGCACAGATACGCAGTATTTT. Residues: CAVQAYSTDTQYF.

The genes are TRBV10-3 and TRBJ2-5; D possibly corresponds to TRBD2 (6 bases). V gave up 4 bases and J gave up 2 bases, with 8 bases separating them. The CDR3 totals 13 residues. The germline gives CDR1 ENHRY, CDR2 SYGVKD. CDR3 DNA sequence: TGTGCCATCAGTGCGGGGACTCAAGAGACCCAGTACTTC. Translating it yields CAISAGTQETQYF.

This clonotype was counted ten times or more. This chain connects TRBV5-5 to TRBJ1-2; D not resolved. Germline V CDR1 and CDR2: SGHKS, YYEKEE (reference sequence). Trimming took 7 bases from V and 3 from J, leaving 16 bases between them. This CDR3 spans 14 amino acids. The CDR3 loop reads CASARDTGDYGYTF. CDR3 nucleotides: TGTGCCAGCGCCCGCGACACTGGCGACTATGGCTACACCTTC.

The chain joins TRBV25-1 to TRBJ1-2, with 7 bases matching TRBD1. The CDR3 has 15 amino acids. Germline-derived CDR1 and CDR2 are MGHDK and SYGVNS. V shed 6 bases and J 6 bases; nucleotides not matched to a gene: 13. The CDR3 protein is CASSRTSGTDNGYTF. CDR3 DNA sequence: TGTGCCAGCAGCAGAACTTCCGGGACAGATAATGGCTACACCTTC.

V usage is TRBV19 and J usage is TRBJ1-3; 7 nucleotides align to TRBD1. This CDR3 is 15 amino acids long. V shed 7 bases, J shed 4 bases, and the junction held 10 bases outside the gene matches. Germline V CDR1 and CDR2: LNHDA, SQIVND (reference sequence). CDR3 amino acids: CASTSRDRDGNTIYF. The CDR3 nucleotides are TGTGCCAGTACCAGCCGCGACAGGGACGGAAACACCATATATTTT.